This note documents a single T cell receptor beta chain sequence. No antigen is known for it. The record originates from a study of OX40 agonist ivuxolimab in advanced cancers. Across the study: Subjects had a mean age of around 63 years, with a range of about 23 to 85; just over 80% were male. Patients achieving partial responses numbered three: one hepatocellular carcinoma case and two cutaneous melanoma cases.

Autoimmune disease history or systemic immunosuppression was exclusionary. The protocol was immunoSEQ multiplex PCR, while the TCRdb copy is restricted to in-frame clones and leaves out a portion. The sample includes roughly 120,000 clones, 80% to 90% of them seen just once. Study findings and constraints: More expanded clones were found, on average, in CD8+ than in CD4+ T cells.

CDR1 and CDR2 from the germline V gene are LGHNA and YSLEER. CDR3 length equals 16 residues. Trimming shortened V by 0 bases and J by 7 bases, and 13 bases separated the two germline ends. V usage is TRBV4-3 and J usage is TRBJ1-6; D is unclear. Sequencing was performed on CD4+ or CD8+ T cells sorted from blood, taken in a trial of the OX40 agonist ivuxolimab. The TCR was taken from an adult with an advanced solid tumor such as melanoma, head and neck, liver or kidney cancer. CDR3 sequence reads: CASSQDTASGNSPLHF. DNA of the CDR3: TGCGCCAGCAGCCAAGATACAGCCTCGGGAAATTCACCCCTCCACTTT.